Shown below are 2 T cell receptor beta chains from a single sample sequenced in a study of T cell repertoires in cytomegalovirus infection. One entry per CDR3 protein results from TCRdb running MiXCR on the reads. The sample includes hundreds of thousands of distinct CDR3 sequences, more than 8% seen only once; the top ten take roughly 4%. Sequenced sample: PBMCs. Receptors originate from a human donor in good health (CMV status not recorded). Some clones in this sample may be carry-over from other donors' samples.

This chain connects TRBV7-4 to TRBJ1-2; D is uncertain. Germline V gene sequence: CDR1 SGHVT, CDR2 SQSDAQ. Trimming left V 2 bases short and J 6 bases short, with 7 bases between. The CDR3 has 12 residues. The DNA for the CDR3 is TGTGCCAGCAGCTTAAGGGAGGATGGCTACACCTTC. Translated: CASSLREDGYTF. Together with reference TRBV7-4 and TRBJ1-2, the CDR3 gives the full variable domain: GAGVSQSPRYKVAKRGRDVALRCDSISGHVTLYWYRQTLGQGSEVLTYSQSDAQRDKSGRPSGRFSAERPERSVSTLKIQRTEQGDSAVYLCASSLREDGYTFGSGTRLTVV.

This clonotype was found many times. The V gene is TRBV7-2, the J gene TRBJ2-1, with D possibly called TRBD1 or TRBD2 (5 bases each). The CDR3 has 15 residues. The V gene lost 8 bases and the J gene lost 5 bases, with 19 bases spanning the gap. Germline assignment: CDR1 SGHTA and CDR2 FQGNSA. CDR3 nucleotide sequence: TGTGCCAGCCGCCCCTGGGGGAAACCTAACAATGAGCAGTTCTTC. Its protein product is CASRPWGKPNNEQFF.